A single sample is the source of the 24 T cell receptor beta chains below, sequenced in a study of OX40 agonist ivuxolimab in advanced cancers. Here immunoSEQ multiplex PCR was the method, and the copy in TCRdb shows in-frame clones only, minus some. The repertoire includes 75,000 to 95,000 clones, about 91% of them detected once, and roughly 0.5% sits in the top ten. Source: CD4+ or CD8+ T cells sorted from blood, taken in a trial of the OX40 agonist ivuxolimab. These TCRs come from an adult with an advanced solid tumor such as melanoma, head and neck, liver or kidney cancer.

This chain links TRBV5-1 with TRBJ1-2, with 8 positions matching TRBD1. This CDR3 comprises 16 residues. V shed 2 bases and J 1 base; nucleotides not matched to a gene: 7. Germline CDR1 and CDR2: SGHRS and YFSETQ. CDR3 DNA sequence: TGCGCCAGCAGCTTCGCGGGGGACAGGTATAACTATGGCTACACCTTC. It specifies CASSFAGDRYNYGYTF.

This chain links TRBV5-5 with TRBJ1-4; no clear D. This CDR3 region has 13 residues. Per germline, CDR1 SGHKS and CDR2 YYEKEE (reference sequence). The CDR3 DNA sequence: TGTGCTATCAGCCCTGTATGGTGGGAAAAACTGTTTTTT. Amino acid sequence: CAISPVWWEKLFF.

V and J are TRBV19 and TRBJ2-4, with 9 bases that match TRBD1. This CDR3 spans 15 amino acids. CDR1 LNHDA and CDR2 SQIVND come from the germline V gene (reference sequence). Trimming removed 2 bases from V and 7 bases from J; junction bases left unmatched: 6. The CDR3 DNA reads TGTGCCAGTAGTATAAGGGACAGGGCAAACAACATTCAGTACTTC. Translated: CASSIRDRANNIQYF.

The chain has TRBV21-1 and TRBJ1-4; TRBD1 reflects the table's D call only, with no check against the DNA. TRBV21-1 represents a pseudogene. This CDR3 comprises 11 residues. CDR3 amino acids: CASSYRDRGFF. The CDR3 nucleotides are TGTGCCAGCAGCTACCGGGACAGAGGATTTTTT.

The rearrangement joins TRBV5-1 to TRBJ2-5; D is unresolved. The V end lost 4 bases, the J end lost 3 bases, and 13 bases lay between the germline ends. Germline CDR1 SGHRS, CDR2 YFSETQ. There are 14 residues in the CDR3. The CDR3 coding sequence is TGCGCCAGCAGCATGACCCCCTCAAAAGAGACCCAGTACTTC. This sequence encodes CASSMTPSKETQYF.

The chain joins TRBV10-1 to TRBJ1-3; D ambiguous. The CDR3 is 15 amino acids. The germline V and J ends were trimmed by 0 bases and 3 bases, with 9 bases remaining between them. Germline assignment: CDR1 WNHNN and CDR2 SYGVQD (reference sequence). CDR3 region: CASSESRHGGNTIYF. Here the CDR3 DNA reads TGCGCCAGCAGTGAGTCGAGGCACGGTGGAAACACCATATATTTT.

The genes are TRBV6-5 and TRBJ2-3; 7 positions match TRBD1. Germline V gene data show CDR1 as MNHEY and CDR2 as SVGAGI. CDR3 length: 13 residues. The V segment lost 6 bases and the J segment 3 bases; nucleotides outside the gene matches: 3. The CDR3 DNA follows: TGTGCCAGCAGAGAGGGGGCGACAGATACGCAGTATTTT. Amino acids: CASREGATDTQYF.

The CDR3 reads CASSFRGSTDTQYF. CDR3 coding DNA: TGTGCCAGCAGCTTCCGGGGGAGCACAGATACGCAGTATTTT. This sequence joins TRBV7-2 and TRBJ2-3, with D possibly TRBD2 on 6 matching bases. V was trimmed by 3 bases and J by 0 bases, leaving 7 bases between them. Germline values: CDR1 SGHTA, CDR2 FQGNSA. CDR3 length: 14 residues.

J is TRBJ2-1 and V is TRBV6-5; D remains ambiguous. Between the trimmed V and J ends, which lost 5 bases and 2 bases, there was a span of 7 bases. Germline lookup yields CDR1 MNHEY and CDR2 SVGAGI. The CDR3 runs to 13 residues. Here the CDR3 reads CASSPGPYNEQFF. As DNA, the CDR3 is TGTGCCAGCAGTCCGGGCCCCTACAATGAGCAGTTCTTC.

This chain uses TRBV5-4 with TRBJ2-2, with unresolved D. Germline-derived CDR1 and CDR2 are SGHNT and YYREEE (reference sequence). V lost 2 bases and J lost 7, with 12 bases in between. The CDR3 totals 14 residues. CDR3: CASSFGLDVGELFF. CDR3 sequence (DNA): TGTGCCAGCAGCTTCGGCCTGGACGTCGGGGAGCTGTTTTTT. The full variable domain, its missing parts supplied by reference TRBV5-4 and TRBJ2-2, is ETGVTQSPTHLIKTRGQQVTLRCSSQSGHNTVSWYQQALGQGPQFIFQYYREEENGRGNFPPRFSGLQFPNYSSELNVNALELDDSALYLCASSFGLDVGELFFGEGSRLTVL.

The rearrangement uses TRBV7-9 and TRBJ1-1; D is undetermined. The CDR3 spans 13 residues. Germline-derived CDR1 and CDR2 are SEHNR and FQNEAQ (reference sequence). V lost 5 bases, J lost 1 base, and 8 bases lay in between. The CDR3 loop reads CASSPGRNTEAFF. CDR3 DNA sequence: TGTGCCAGCAGCCCCGGCCGGAACACTGAAGCTTTCTTT.

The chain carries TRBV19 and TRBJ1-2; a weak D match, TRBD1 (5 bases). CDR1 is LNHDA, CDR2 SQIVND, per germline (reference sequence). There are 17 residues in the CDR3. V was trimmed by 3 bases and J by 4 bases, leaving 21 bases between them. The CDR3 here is CASSIKSGLLMGYGYTF. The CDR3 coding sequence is TGTGCCAGTAGTATTAAGTCGGGACTTCTCATGGGCTATGGCTACACCTTC. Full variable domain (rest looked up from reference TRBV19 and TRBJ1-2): DGGITQSPKYLFRKEGQNVTLSCEQNLNHDAMYWYRQDPGQGLRLIYYSQIVNDFQKGDIAEGYSVSREKKESFPLTVTSAQKNPTAFYLCASSIKSGLLMGYGYTFGSGTRLTVV.

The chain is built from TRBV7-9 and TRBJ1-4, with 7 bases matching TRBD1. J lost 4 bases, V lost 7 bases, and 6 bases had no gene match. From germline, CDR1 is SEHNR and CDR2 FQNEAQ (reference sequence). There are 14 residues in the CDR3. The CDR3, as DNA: TGTGCCAGCACCTACGGGACAGTTAATGAAAAACTGTTTTTT. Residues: CASTYGTVNEKLFF.

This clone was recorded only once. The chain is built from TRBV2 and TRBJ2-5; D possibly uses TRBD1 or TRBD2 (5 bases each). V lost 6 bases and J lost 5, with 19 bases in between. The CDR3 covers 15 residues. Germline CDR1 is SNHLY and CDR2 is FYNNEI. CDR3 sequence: CASSSTRGRDETQYF. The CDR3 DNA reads TGTGCCAGCAGCTCGACTCGGGGACGGGACGAGACCCAGTACTTC. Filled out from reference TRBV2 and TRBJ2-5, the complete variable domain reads EPEVTQTPSHQVTQMGQEVILRCVPISNHLYFYWYRQILGQKVEFLVSFYNNEISEKSEIFDDQFSVERPDGSNFTLKIRSTKLEDSAMYFCASSSTRGRDETQYFGPGTRLLVL.

The DNA for the CDR3 is TGTGCCAGCTCACCACAGCCTCTGGGGGAGCAGTACTTC. This encodes CASSPQPLGEQYF. The chain combines TRBV18 with TRBJ2-7; D uncertain. Germline assignment: CDR1 KGHSH and CDR2 LQKENI. V was clipped by 1 base and J by 7 bases, with 11 bases between them. The CDR3 spans 13 residues.

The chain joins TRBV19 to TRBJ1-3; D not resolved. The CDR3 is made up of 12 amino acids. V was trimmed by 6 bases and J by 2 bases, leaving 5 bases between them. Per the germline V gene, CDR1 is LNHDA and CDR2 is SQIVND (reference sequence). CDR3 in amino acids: CASRLAGNTIYF. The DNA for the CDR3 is TGTGCCAGTAGGTTGGCTGGAAACACCATATATTTT.

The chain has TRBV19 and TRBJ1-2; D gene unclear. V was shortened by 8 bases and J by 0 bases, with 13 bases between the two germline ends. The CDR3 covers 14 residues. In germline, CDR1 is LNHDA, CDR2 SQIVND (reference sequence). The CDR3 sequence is CASQRAVPNYGYTF. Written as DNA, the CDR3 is TGTGCCAGTCAGCGGGCGGTCCCTAACTATGGCTACACCTTC.

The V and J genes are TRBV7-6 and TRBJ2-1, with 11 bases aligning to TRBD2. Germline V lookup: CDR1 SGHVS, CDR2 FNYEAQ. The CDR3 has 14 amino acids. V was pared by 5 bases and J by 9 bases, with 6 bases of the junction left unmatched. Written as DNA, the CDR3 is TGTGCCAGCAGCACTGTAGCGGGAGGGACTGAGCAGTTCTTC. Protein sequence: CASSTVAGGTEQFF.

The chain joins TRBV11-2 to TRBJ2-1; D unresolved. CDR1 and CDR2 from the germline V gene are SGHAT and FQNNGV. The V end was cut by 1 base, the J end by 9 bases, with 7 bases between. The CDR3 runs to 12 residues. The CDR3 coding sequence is TGTGCCAGCAGCTTAGTAGTAGTTGAGCAGTTCTTC. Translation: CASSLVVVEQFF.

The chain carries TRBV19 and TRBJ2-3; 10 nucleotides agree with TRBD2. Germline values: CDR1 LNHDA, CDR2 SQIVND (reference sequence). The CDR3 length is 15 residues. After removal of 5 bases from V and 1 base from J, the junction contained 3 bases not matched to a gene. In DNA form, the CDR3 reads TGTGCCAGTAGTCAGACTAGCGGGCGCACAGATACGCAGTATTTT. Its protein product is CASSQTSGRTDTQYF.

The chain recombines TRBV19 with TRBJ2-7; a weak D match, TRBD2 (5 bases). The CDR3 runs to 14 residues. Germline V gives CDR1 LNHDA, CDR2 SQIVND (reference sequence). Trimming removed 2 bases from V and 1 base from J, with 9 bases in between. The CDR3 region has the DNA TGTGCCAGTAGTATAAGAGAGGGATCCTACGAGCAGTACTTC. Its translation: CASSIREGSYEQYF. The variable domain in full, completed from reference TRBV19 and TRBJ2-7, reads DGGITQSPKYLFRKEGQNVTLSCEQNLNHDAMYWYRQDPGQGLRLIYYSQIVNDFQKGDIAEGYSVSREKKESFPLTVTSAQKNPTAFYLCASSIREGSYEQYFGPGTRLTVT.

CDR3 residues: CAWNLGHAAEKLFF. As DNA, the CDR3 is TGTGCCTGGAACTTAGGACATGCAGCCGAAAAACTGTTTTTT. J is TRBJ1-4 and V is TRBV30, with D possibly TRBD1 on 5 matching bases. Between the trimmed V and J ends, which lost 4 bases and 8 bases, there was a span of 17 bases. The CDR3 length is 14 residues. Germline CDR1 is GTSNPN and CDR2 is SVGIG (reference sequence). The full variable domain, completed using reference TRBV30 and TRBJ1-4, is SQTIHQWPATLVQPVGSPLSLECTVEGTSNPNLYWYRQAAGRGLQLLFYSVGIGQISSEVPQNLSASRPQDRQFILSSKKLLLSDSGFYLCAWNLGHAAEKLFFGSGTQLSVL.

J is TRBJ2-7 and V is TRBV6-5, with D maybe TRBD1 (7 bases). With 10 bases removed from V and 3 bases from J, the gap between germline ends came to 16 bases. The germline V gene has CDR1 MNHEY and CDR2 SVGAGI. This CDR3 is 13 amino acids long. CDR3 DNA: TGTGCCATCAGCCAGGGGGGCCTCTACGAGCAGTACTTC. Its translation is CAISQGGLYEQYF.

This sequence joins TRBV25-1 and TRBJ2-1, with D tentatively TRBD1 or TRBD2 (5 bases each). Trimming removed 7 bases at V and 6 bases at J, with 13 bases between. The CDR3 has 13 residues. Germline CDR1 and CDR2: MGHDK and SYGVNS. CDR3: CASIPGARNEQFF. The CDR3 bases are TGTGCCAGCATCCCCGGGGCACGCAATGAGCAGTTCTTC.